This T cell receptor (beta chain) is drawn from a study of OX40 agonist ivuxolimab in advanced cancers. Study at large: Of the participants, under 50% had some prior anti-PD-1, anti-PD-L1 or anti-CTLA-4 therapy, which was allowed. Study findings and constraints: The specificity for antigen of the expanded peripheral T cells was not determined.

Comments on this clone: As yet, its antigen is unknown.

Profiling relied on immunoSEQ multiplex PCR, and the TCRdb table lists in-frame clones only, not all of them. The data hold about 74,000 clones, with roughly 80% observed a single time. Per the germline V gene, CDR1 is SGHTA and CDR2 is FQGNSA. CDR3 length: 12 residues. Trimming cost V 1 base and J 12 bases, with 9 bases left between them. Patients were ineligible given autoimmune disease history or systemic immunosuppression. Cycle 7 day 1, cycle 4 day 1, and baseline were the timepoints at which blood was sampled. This sequence was found in an adult with an advanced solid tumor such as melanoma, head and neck, liver or kidney cancer. Sequencing used CD4+ or CD8+ T cells sorted from blood, obtained in a trial of the OX40 agonist ivuxolimab. The chain couples TRBV7-2 to TRBJ1-4, with D possibly matching TRBD1 (5 bases). The CDR3: CASSLGGSELFF. For the CDR3, the DNA is TGTGCCAGCAGCTTAGGGGGCAGTGAACTGTTTTTT. The variable domain in full, with the rest retrieved from reference TRBV7-2 and TRBJ1-4, is GAGVSQSPSNKVTEKGKDVELRCDPISGHTALYWYRQSLGQGLEFLIYFQGNSAPDKSGLPSDRFSAERTGGSVSTLTIQRTQQEDSAVYLCASSLGGSELFFGSGTQLSVL.